These 23 T cell receptor beta chains originate from one sample sequenced in a study of naive and memory T cell subsets. Two oligonucleotides, mixed equimolar, formed the beta constant-region primer covering TRBC1 and TRBC2. From the UMI-ligation and nested PCR reads, TCRdb called clonotypes with MiXCR, one entry per CDR3 protein. The table shows about 85,000 distinct CDR3 sequences, with under 15% occurring only once. The sequencing sample was made of central memory CD4+ T cells from blood. All receptors derive from a human donor in good health.

The gene calls are TRBV12-3 or TRBV12-4 and TRBJ1-2; weak D call: TRBD1 (5 bases). Trimming left V 5 bases short and J 8 bases short, with 18 bases between. The length of the CDR3 is 14 residues. CDR3 sequence reads: CASSVDGGADGYTF. The CDR3 DNA reads TGTGCCAGCAGTGTCGACGGGGGAGCGGACGGCTACACCTTC.

This chain uses TRBV10-3 with TRBJ1-6; 7 nucleotides agree with TRBD1. There are 14 residues in the CDR3. The germline CDR1 and CDR2 sequences are ENHRY and SYGVKD. Trimming took 6 bases from V and 7 from J; bases not matched to a gene: 6. This CDR3 is CAIRPGTANSPLHF. The CDR3 DNA is TGTGCCATCAGGCCCGGGACAGCGAATTCACCCCTCCACTTT.

The rearrangement uses TRBV6-2 or TRBV6-3 and TRBJ2-1, with D unresolved. The CDR3 covers 12 residues. Germline CDR1 reads MNHEY; CDR2 reads SVGEGT. V dropped 7 bases and J dropped 14 bases, with 18 bases sitting between them. The CDR3 protein is CASTSFHLGKFF. For the CDR3, the DNA is TGTGCCAGCACCTCATTTCATTTAGGGAAGTTCTTC.

Many counts were recorded for this clonotype. The V gene is TRBV9, the J gene TRBJ2-3, with 7 bases aligning to TRBD2. The junction had 8 bases not matched to a gene; V was cut back by 1 base and J by 6 bases. This CDR3 spans 15 amino acids. Germline-derived CDR1 and CDR2 are SGDLS and YYNGEE. CDR3 sequence reads: CASSVQTGGWDTQYF. In DNA, the CDR3 is TGTGCCAGCAGCGTACAAACGGGGGGTTGGGATACGCAGTATTTT.

The chain links TRBV2 to TRBJ1-2; D might be TRBD1 (5 bases). Per germline, CDR1 SNHLY and CDR2 FYNNEI. Trimming shortened V by 2 bases and J by 8 bases, and 18 bases separated the two germline ends. This CDR3 has 15 residues. Written as DNA, the CDR3 is TGTGCCAGCAGTGAACCCCAGGGTCGTTGGGTCGGCTACACCTTC. This codes for CASSEPQGRWVGYTF.

This clonotype is termed medium-sized. The chain joins TRBV10-3 to TRBJ2-7, with a possible D match to TRBD2 (6 bases). Germline-derived CDR1 and CDR2 are ENHRY and SYGVKD. The CDR3 extends over 11 amino acids. Trimming pared 3 bases from V and 6 bases from J, leaving 6 bases between. The CDR3 here is CAISDGGEQYF. CDR3 DNA sequence: TGTGCCATCAGTGACGGGGGCGAGCAGTACTTC.

This clonotype was counted between two and nine times. The chain uses TRBV29-1 and TRBJ2-7; 7 bases agree with TRBD1. Germline assignment: CDR1 SQVTM and CDR2 ANQGSEA. The J segment lost 6 bases and the V segment lost 3 bases, leaving 5 bases of the junction unmatched. The CDR3 contains 12 residues. The DNA of the CDR3 is TGCAGCGTTGAGACAGGGTCTCGCGAGCAGTACTTC. Its protein is CSVETGSREQYF.

This clonotype was picked up many times. The chain recombines TRBV12-3 or TRBV12-4 with TRBJ2-1, with 11 bases identical to TRBD1. The CDR3 spans 15 residues. Unmatched junction bases numbered 6, after V lost 3 bases and J lost 8 bases. CDR3 residues: CASSFGTGGSDEQFF. The CDR3 DNA sequence: TGTGCCAGCAGTTTCGGGACAGGGGGTTCGGATGAGCAGTTCTTC.

This chain connects TRBV4-2 to TRBJ1-1, with a weak D call TRBD1 (5 bases). CDR3 length: 14 amino acids. The germline V gene encodes CDR1 LGHNA and CDR2 YNFKEQ. The germline V and J ends were trimmed by 0 bases and 5 bases, with 10 bases remaining between them. CDR3 sequence reads: CASSQDPGETEAFF. CDR3 nucleotides: TGTGCCAGCAGCCAAGATCCGGGGGAGACTGAAGCTTTCTTT.

This clonotype has only a few counts. This chain joins TRBV10-3 and TRBJ1-1, with TRBD1 as a possible D gene (6 bases). Trimming pared 1 base from V and 1 base from J, leaving 16 bases between. The CDR3 totals 17 residues. Germline V CDR1 and CDR2: ENHRY, SYGVKD. CDR3 loop: CAISEWIGRGGNTEAFF. CDR3 bases: TGTGCCATCAGTGAGTGGATCGGCAGGGGAGGGAACACTGAAGCTTTCTTT.

At least ten counts were recorded for this clonotype. This rearrangement joins TRBV7-2 to TRBJ2-2; 12 nucleotides line up with TRBD2. CDR1 and CDR2 (germline): SGHTA, FQGNSA. J gave up 0 bases and V 4 bases, and 9 bases lay outside the gene matches. The CDR3 is 19 amino acids. CDR3 DNA sequence: TGTGCCAGCAGCTCCCGACTAGCGGGAGAATTAACGAACACCGGGGAGCTGTTTTTT. It specifies CASSSRLAGELTNTGELFF.

This clonotype has just a few counts. This sequence joins TRBV18 and TRBJ2-3; D might be TRBD2 (5 bases). This CDR3 has 16 residues. The V end lost 4 bases, the J end lost 3 bases, and 17 bases lay between the germline ends. The V gene's germline CDR1 is KGHSH and CDR2 LQKENI. This CDR3 reads CASSLTPSDWTDTQYF. The CDR3 region has the DNA TGTGCCAGCTCACTGACCCCTTCGGACTGGACAGATACGCAGTATTTT.

The chain uses TRBV4-1 and TRBJ2-7; 12 positions agree with TRBD2. Trimming at V came to 1 base and at J to 3 bases, leaving 7 bases not matched to a gene. Germline loops: CDR1 MGHRA, CDR2 YSYEKL. CDR3 size: 17 residues. For the CDR3, the DNA is TGCGCCAGCAGCCAAGCTTCGGGACTAGCGGGCAACTACGAGCAGTACTTC. Translating gives CASSQASGLAGNYEQYF.

In this sample, this clonotype turned up many times. This chain links TRBV9 with TRBJ2-5; a possible D gene is TRBD1 (6 bases). The V and J ends lost 3 bases and 2 bases respectively, with 14 bases between them. CDR3 length: 15 residues. The germline V gene encodes CDR1 SGDLS and CDR2 YYNGEE. CDR3 sequence reads: CASSEDSYWQETQYF. The CDR3, as DNA: TGTGCCAGCAGCGAGGACAGTTATTGGCAAGAGACCCAGTACTTC.

The rearrangement joins TRBV27 to TRBJ1-5; D is perhaps TRBD1 (5 bases). CDR3 length: 15 amino acids. Looked up from germline, CDR1 is MNHEY and CDR2 is SMNVEV (reference sequence). The V end lost 8 bases, the J end lost 2 bases, and 16 bases lay between the germline ends. The CDR3 bases are TGTGCCAGCGGGGGGGGGGTGAGCGGCAATCAGCCCCAGCATTTT. Translating gives CASGGGVSGNQPQHF.

In its sample, this clonotype was seen many times. J is TRBJ2-1 and V is TRBV19; D is perhaps TRBD1 or TRBD2 (6 bases each). The CDR3 is 12 residues long. Trimming took 5 bases from V and 10 from J, leaving 12 bases between them. Per germline, CDR1 LNHDA and CDR2 SQIVND (reference sequence). The CDR3 loop reads CASSPRGREQFF. The CDR3 coding sequence is TGTGCCAGTAGTCCTCGGGGGCGGGAGCAGTTCTTC.

The V call is TRBV19, the J call TRBJ1-2; 8 bases align to TRBD1. CDR1 is LNHDA, CDR2 SQIVND, per germline (reference sequence). The CDR3 spans 13 residues. Trimming cost V 6 bases and J 4 bases; bases outside gene matches: 4. CDR3 in DNA: TGTGCCAGTAGGGACAGGGAGACCTATGGCTACACCTTC. Residues: CASRDRETYGYTF.

This clonotype was seen ten or more times. CDR3 protein: CASSLIGTAYNEQFF. The DNA for the CDR3 is TGTGCCAGCAGCTTAATCGGGACAGCCTACAATGAGCAGTTCTTC. The chain couples TRBV11-2 to TRBJ2-1; 7 nucleotides agree with TRBD1. Trimming removed 2 bases from V and 2 bases from J; junction bases left unmatched: 3. Germline CDR1 is SGHAT and CDR2 is FQNNGV. CDR3 size: 15 residues.

This clonotype was seen repeatedly, ten times or more. This chain connects TRBV7-6 to TRBJ2-5, with D hard to call. CDR1 and CDR2 (germline): SGHVS, FNYEAQ. The CDR3 covers 11 residues. V was clipped by 3 bases and J by 6 bases, with 5 bases between them. Here the CDR3 reads CASSFGQTQYF. Here the CDR3 DNA reads TGTGCCAGCAGCTTTGGTCAGACCCAGTACTTC.

This clonotype was observed a handful of times. The J gene is TRBJ2-1, the V gene TRBV6-1, with 9 bases fitting TRBD1. The CDR3 spans 16 residues. Trimming cost V 0 bases and J 6 bases; bases outside gene matches: 6. Per the germline V gene, CDR1 is MNHNS and CDR2 is SASEGT. CDR3 coding DNA: TGTGCCAGCAGTGAAGCGGGACAGGGCCCCCTCAATGAGCAGTTCTTC. This encodes CASSEAGQGPLNEQFF.

This clonotype was recorded many times. This chain joins TRBV6-2 or TRBV6-3 and TRBJ1-1; TRBD1 agrees at 8 bases. V trimming: 5 bases; J trimming: 3 bases; junction bases outside the gene matches: 2. The CDR3 loop spans 13 amino acids. Germline CDR1 and CDR2: MNHEY and SVGEGT. This CDR3 is CASSRDRYTEAFF. In nucleotides, the CDR3 is TGTGCCAGCAGTAGGGACAGGTACACTGAAGCTTTCTTT.

This clonotype occurred a few times. The chain has TRBV6-2 or TRBV6-3 and TRBJ2-4; 7 bases match TRBD2. From germline, CDR1 is MNHEY and CDR2 SVGEGT. CDR3 length: 15 residues. The V and J ends lost 2 bases and 6 bases, in that order; junction bases with no gene match: 7. CDR3 sequence reads: CASSYPSGRGNIQYF. The DNA for the CDR3 is TGTGCCAGCAGTTACCCCTCGGGGAGGGGAAACATTCAGTACTTC.

This chain connects TRBV3-1 to TRBJ2-2, with 11 nucleotides matching TRBD2. This CDR3 region has 16 residues. The V gene end was trimmed by 3 bases and the J gene end by 1 base; junction bases not matched to a gene: 1. Germline V gene lookup returns CDR1 LGHDT and CDR2 YNNKEL (reference sequence). CDR3 sequence (DNA): TGTGCCAGCAGCCACCTAGCGGGAGGGAACACCGGGGAGCTGTTTTTT. It codes for CASSHLAGGNTGELFF.